The clone carrying this T cell receptor beta chain qualifies as medium-sized. Its target is not known. These data come from a study of tumor and adjacent non-tumor tissue in lung cancer. Study details: On average, productive TCRbeta reads reached roughly 4 million per sample. General study results and limits: In normal lung, the top 100 clones were significantly more dominant than in tumor.

TCRbeta libraries were built with three rounds of nested PCR, modified from ARM-PCR. TCRdb re-analysed the multiplex PCR reads in MiXCR, keeping a single row per CDR3 protein. Among around 74,000 distinct CDR3 sequences, around 65% were seen once, and the ten largest hold 28%. This sample's RNA came from whole unsorted tissue. The normal lung tissue was taken more than 3 cm from the tumor edge. Chemotherapy-naive patients with new lung cancer underwent thoracic surgery in China, August–late 2014. V lost 5 bases and J 0 bases, leaving 14 bases between the germline ends. The germline CDR1 and CDR2 sequences are MDHEN and SYDVKM. This CDR3 comprises 16 residues.

J is TRBJ1-5 and V is TRBV28; D might be TRBD1 (5 bases). What was sequenced was distant non-tumor lung tissue. The sequence was obtained from a woman in her forties or fifties with non-small cell lung cancer. The chain's CDR3 is CASSRLTRVSNQPQHF. The CDR3 region has the DNA TGTGCCAGCAGTCGACTTACCAGGGTTAGCAATCAGCCCCAGCATTTT.